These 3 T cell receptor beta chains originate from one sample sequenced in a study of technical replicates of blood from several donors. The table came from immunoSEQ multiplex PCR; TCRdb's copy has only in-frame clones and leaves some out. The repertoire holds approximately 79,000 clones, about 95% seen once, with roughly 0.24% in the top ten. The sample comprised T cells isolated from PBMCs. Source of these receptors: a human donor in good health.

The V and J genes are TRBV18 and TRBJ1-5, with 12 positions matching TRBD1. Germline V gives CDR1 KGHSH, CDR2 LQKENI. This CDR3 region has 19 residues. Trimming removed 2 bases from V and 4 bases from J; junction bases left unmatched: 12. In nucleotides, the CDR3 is TGTGCCAGCTCACCATTTCTGTCCCCGGGACAGGGGGCGAATCAGCCCCAGCATTTT. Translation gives CASSPFLSPGQGANQPQHF. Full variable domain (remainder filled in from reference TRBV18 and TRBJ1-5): NAGVMQNPRHLVRRRGQEARLRCSPMKGHSHVYWYRQLPEEGLKFMVYLQKENIIDESGMPKERFSAEFPKEGPSILRIQQVVRGDSAAYFCASSPFLSPGQGANQPQHFGDGTRLSIL.

The chain's CDR3 is CASSYSRQTDTQYF. DNA for the CDR3: TGTGCCAGCAGTTACTCGAGACAGACAGATACGCAGTATTTT. The chain is built from TRBV6-6 and TRBJ2-3; possibly TRBD1 for D (5 bases). This CDR3 comprises 14 residues. CDR1 is MNHNY, CDR2 SVGAGI, per germline (reference sequence). The V end was cut by 0 bases, the J end by 3 bases, with 7 bases between.

The CDR3 region is CASSTRQGRNTEAFF. CDR3 in DNA: TGTGCCAGTAGTACCCGACAAGGGAGGAACACTGAAGCTTTCTTT. The chain links TRBV19 to TRBJ1-1, with D hard to call. The germline gives CDR1 LNHDA, CDR2 SQIVND (reference sequence). Trimming took off 4 bases at V and 1 base at J, with 13 bases between the two ends. The CDR3 sequence is 15 residues long.